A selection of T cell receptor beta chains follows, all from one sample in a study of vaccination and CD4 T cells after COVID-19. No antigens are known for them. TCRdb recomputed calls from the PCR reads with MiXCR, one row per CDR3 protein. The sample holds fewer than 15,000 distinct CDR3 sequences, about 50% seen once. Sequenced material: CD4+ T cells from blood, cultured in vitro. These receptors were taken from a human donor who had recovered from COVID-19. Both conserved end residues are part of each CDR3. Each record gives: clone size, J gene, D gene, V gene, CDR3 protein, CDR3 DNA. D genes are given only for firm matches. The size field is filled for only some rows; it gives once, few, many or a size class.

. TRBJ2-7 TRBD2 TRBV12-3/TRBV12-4 CASSLGLAGEGEQYF TGTGCCAGCAGTTTAGGACTAGCGGGAGAGGGCGAGCAGTACTTC
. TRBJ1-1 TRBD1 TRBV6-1 CATVGQHTEAFF TGTGCCACCGTGGGACAGCATACTGAAGCTTTCTTT
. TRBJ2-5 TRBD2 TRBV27 CASSLSLAGAQETQYF TGTGCCAGCAGTTTATCACTAGCGGGAGCGCAAGAGACCCAGTACTTC
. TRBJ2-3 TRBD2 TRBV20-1 CSARSSGDPTDTQYF TGCAGTGCTAGGAGTAGCGGGGACCCCACAGATACGCAGTATTTT
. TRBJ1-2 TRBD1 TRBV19 CASSIRDRAIGGYTF TGTGCCAGTAGTATCCGGGACAGGGCAATCGGCGGCTACACCTTC
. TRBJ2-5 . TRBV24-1 CATSEGGGKTQYF TGTGCCACCAGTGAGGGGGGCGGAAAGACCCAGTACTTC
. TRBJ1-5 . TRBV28 CASSRPLRQNSNQPQHF TGTGCCAGCAGCCGACCCCTCAGACAGAATAGCAATCAGCCCCAGCATTTT
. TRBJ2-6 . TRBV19 CASSHGRSLGANVLTF TGTGCCAGTAGTCACGGACGGTCCCTCGGGGCCAACGTCCTGACTTTC
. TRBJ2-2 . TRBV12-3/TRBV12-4 CASSRDTGELFF TGTGCCAGCAGCAGGGACACCGGGGAGCTGTTTTTT
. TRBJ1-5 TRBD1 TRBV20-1 CSAAGTGGNQPQHF TGCAGTGCCGCCGGGACAGGGGGTAATCAGCCCCAGCATTTT
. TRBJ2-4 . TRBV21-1 CASSKPRTSSKNIQYF TGTGCCAGCAGCAAGCCCCGGACTAGCTCCAAAAACATTCAGTACTTC
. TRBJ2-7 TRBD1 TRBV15 CATSGPGQGGYEQYF TGTGCCACCAGCGGACCGGGACAGGGGGGTTACGAGCAGTACTTC
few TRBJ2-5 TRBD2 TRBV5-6 CASSLGGAGGLGVAQYF TGTGCCAGCAGCTTGGGAGGCGCGGGAGGCCTCGGAGTGGCCCAGTACTTC
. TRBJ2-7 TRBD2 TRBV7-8 CASSFPGTSGSYEQYF TGTGCCAGCAGCTTCCCGGGAACTAGCGGGTCCTACGAGCAGTACTTC
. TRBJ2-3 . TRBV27 CASSLHSTSSTDTQYF TGTGCCAGCAGTTTACACAGCACATCTAGCACAGATACGCAGTATTTT
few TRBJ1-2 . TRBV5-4 CASRLGQSAYGYTF TGTGCCAGCAGACTGGGGCAGTCTGCCTATGGCTACACCTTC
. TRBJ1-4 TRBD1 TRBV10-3 CAISTGTVNEKLFF TGTGCCATCAGTACTGGGACAGTTAATGAAAAACTGTTTTTT
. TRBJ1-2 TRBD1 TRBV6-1 CASIPGGANYGYTF TGTGCCAGCATTCCAGGGGGCGCTAACTATGGCTACACCTTC
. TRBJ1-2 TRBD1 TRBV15 CATSTNRDRGFIYF TGTGCCACCAGCACGAACCGGGACAGGGGATTCATTTACTTC
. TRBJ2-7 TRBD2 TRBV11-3 CASSLGLAGNSYEQYF TGTGCCAGCAGCTTAGGACTAGCGGGGAACTCCTACGAGCAGTACTTC